This entry lists 27 T cell receptor beta chains sequenced from one sample in a study of cytomegalovirus exposure and HLA in healthy donors (dated by TCRdb to the late 2010s). Receptor amplification or capture employed the immunoSEQ multiplex PCR assay. For the multiplex PCR, a mixture combining 60 forward primers for TCR Vbeta segments and 13 reverse primers for TCR Jbeta segments was used. TCRdb's version of the immuneACCESS table is confined to in-frame rearrangements and falls short of the full clone set. An unresolved V gene accounts for under half of the shortfall where checked; the remainder is of unknown origin. The sample table lists approximately 85,000 clones, 75% to 90% of them with a count of one. The ten largest clones take up roughly 32% of the sample. Sequencing input: PBMCs. These receptors were taken from a man aged 45-65 years in good health and CMV-seropositive.

The chain couples TRBV5-4 to TRBJ2-7; TRBD2 aligns across 15 bases. The germline V gene encodes CDR1 SGHNT and CDR2 YYREEE (reference sequence). V lost 4 bases to trimming and J lost 6 bases; unmatched junction nucleotides: 5. The CDR3 loop spans 15 amino acids. CDR3 coding DNA: TGTGCCAGCAGCCGAGGGACTAGCGGGAGGCGCGAGCAGTACTTC. Encoded protein: CASSRGTSGRREQYF.

This sequence joins TRBV11-2 and TRBJ2-7; D is possibly TRBD1 (7 bases). V lost 2 bases and J 0 bases, leaving 17 bases between the germline ends. CDR3 length: 17 amino acids. The V gene's germline CDR1 is SGHAT and CDR2 FQNNGV. The CDR3 nucleotides are TGTGCCAGCAGCTTACGGCGGGACAGTCTCAGCTCCTACGAGCAGTACTTC. It codes for CASSLRRDSLSSYEQYF.

The CDR3 sequence is CASSQDRGLSQPQHF. The DNA for the CDR3 is TGTGCCAGCAGCCAGGACAGGGGGCTTTCTCAGCCCCAGCATTTT. The V call is TRBV7-8, the J call TRBJ1-5; 11 bases are a match to TRBD1. The length of the CDR3 is 15 residues. J gave up 6 bases and V 5 bases, and 6 bases lay outside the gene matches. Germline CDR1 reads SGHVS; CDR2 reads FQNEAQ.

This clone was observed once. V gene TRBV7-2 combines with J gene TRBJ1-3, with unresolved D. The length of the CDR3 is 13 residues. Germline values: CDR1 SGHTA, CDR2 FQGNSA. V was cut by 8 bases and J by 0 bases, with 8 bases left in between. The CDR3 sequence is CASRAFSGNTIYF. The CDR3 DNA reads TGTGCCAGCCGAGCATTCTCTGGAAACACCATATATTTT.

This clone came up a few times. The CDR3 here is CASSLGQGAGAGELFF. CDR3 bases: TGCGCCAGCAGCTTAGGACAGGGGGCCGGGGCCGGGGAGCTGTTTTTT. This chain joins TRBV5-1 and TRBJ2-2; 11 bases are shared with TRBD1. CDR1 SGHRS and CDR2 YFSETQ come from the germline V gene. This CDR3 region has 16 residues. V shed 2 bases, J shed 6 bases, and the junction held 6 bases outside the gene matches.

The V gene is TRBV9, the J gene TRBJ1-4; 7 bases are a match to TRBD1. The CDR3 is 18 amino acids. With 0 bases clipped from V and 7 bases from J, the junction kept 15 bases outside the gene matches. Germline CDR1 reads SGDLS; CDR2 reads YYNGEE. The CDR3 here is CASSVATSAIPGGEKLFF. CDR3 coding DNA: TGTGCCAGCAGCGTAGCTACGTCCGCGATTCCAGGGGGTGAAAAACTGTTTTTT. The full variable domain, completed using reference TRBV9 and TRBJ1-4, is DSGVTQTPKHLITATGQRVTLRCSPRSGDLSVYWYQQSLDQGLQFLIQYYNGEERAKGNILERFSAQQFPDLHSELNLSSLELGDSALYFCASSVATSAIPGGEKLFFGSGTQLSVL.

V usage is TRBV10-3 and J usage is TRBJ1-5; D unresolved. CDR1 and CDR2 (germline): ENHRY, SYGVKD. The CDR3 is 13 residues long. V was clipped by 4 bases and J by 1 base, with 5 bases between them. The DNA of the CDR3 is TGTGCCATCAGTGGGGAGAGCAATCAGCCCCAGCATTTT. Amino acid sequence: CAISGESNQPQHF.

Regarding this clone: Its ends do not fully match the called genes, so a read error is possible. This rearrangement joins TRBV13 to TRBJ2-2; 7 bases match TRBD2. Germline V gives CDR1 PRHDT, CDR2 FYEKMQ (reference sequence). This CDR3 is built from 15 residues. CDR3 protein: CAGRSAGPNTGELFF. CDR3 bases: TGTGCCGGCAGGTCAGCGGGGCCGAACACCGGGGAGCTGTTTTTT.

In the case of this clone: The germline gene is not matched at one end of the junction; a read error may be the cause. Other DNA sequences from this sample encode an identical CDR3 as well. This chain links TRBV5-1 with TRBJ1-3; the match to TRBD1 covers 7 bases. In germline, CDR1 is SGHRS, CDR2 YFSETQ. This CDR3 region has 15 residues. The CDR3 is CASSPEGASRNTIYF. The CDR3 nucleotides read TGCGCCAGCAGCCCCGAGGGGGCGAGTAGAAATACCATATATTTT. Based on the CDR3 plus reference TRBV5-1 and TRBJ1-3, the full variable domain is KAGVTQTPRYLIKTRGQQVTLSCSPISGHRSVSWYQQTPGQGLQFLFEYFSETQRNKGNFPGRFSGRQFSNSRSEMNVSTLELGDSALYLCASSPEGASRNTIYFGEGSWLTVV.

The V and J genes are TRBV5-4 and TRBJ2-6; TRBD1 aligns across 11 bases. With 4 bases clipped from V and 0 bases from J, the junction kept 3 bases outside the gene matches. This CDR3 is built from 17 residues. CDR1 and CDR2 from the germline V gene are SGHNT and YYREEE (reference sequence). The CDR3 here is CASSRGTGGSGANVLTF. The CDR3 DNA reads TGTGCCAGCAGCCGCGGGACAGGGGGCTCTGGGGCCAACGTCCTGACTTTC.

The chain joins TRBV7-2 to TRBJ2-7, with a possible D match to TRBD2 (5 bases). This CDR3 contains 14 residues. The V end lost 1 base, the J end lost 2 bases, and 9 bases lay between the germline ends. CDR1 is SGHTA and CDR2 is FQGNSA in the germline V gene. This CDR3 reads CASSLGLGAYEQYF. CDR3 sequence (DNA): TGTGCCAGCAGCTTAGGGCTGGGAGCCTACGAGCAGTACTTC. The whole variable domain, remainder taken from reference TRBV7-2 and TRBJ2-7, is GAGVSQSPSNKVTEKGKDVELRCDPISGHTALYWYRQSLGQGLEFLIYFQGNSAPDKSGLPSDRFSAERTGGSVSTLTIQRTQQEDSAVYLCASSLGLGAYEQYFGPGTRLTVT.

The genes are TRBV7-2 and TRBJ1-2, with D unclear. The V end lost 3 bases, the J end lost 5 bases, and 13 bases lay between the germline ends. CDR3 length: 14 residues. Germline V lookup: CDR1 SGHTA, CDR2 FQGNSA. The CDR3, as DNA: TGTGCCAGCAGCTTTCTGGGCCGGGAGTATGGCTACACCTTC. Residues: CASSFLGREYGYTF.

This sequence joins TRBV5-1 and TRBJ1-3, with 9 bases aligning to TRBD1. V gave up 1 base and J gave up 1 base; unmatched junction bases: 6. CDR1 and CDR2 from the germline V gene are SGHRS and YFSETQ. The CDR3 totals 17 residues. CDR3 sequence: CASSLNVGTGSGNTIYF. As DNA, the CDR3 is TGCGCCAGCAGCTTGAATGTCGGGACAGGGTCTGGAAACACCATATATTTT.

This clone was detected only once. This chain links TRBV14 with TRBJ1-1; TRBD1 agrees at 9 bases. The CDR3 spans 14 residues. V dropped 4 bases and J dropped 5; count of bases not matched to a gene: 5. Per germline, CDR1 SGHDN and CDR2 FVKESK. CDR3 residues: CASSRWTGATEAFF. The CDR3 region has the DNA TGTGCCAGCAGCCGATGGACAGGGGCTACTGAAGCTTTCTTT.

The J gene is TRBJ2-3, the V gene TRBV5-4; 10 bases match TRBD2. V dropped 1 base and J dropped 1; count of bases not matched to a gene: 0. Germline CDR1 and CDR2: SGHNT and YYREEE (reference sequence). The CDR3 is made up of 15 amino acids. CDR3 sequence: CASSLTSGGTDTQYF. The DNA of the CDR3 is TGTGCCAGCAGCTTGACTAGCGGGGGCACAGATACGCAGTATTTT. The full variable domain, its missing parts supplied by reference TRBV5-4 and TRBJ2-3, is ETGVTQSPTHLIKTRGQQVTLRCSSQSGHNTVSWYQQALGQGPQFIFQYYREEENGRGNFPPRFSGLQFPNYSSELNVNALELDDSALYLCASSLTSGGTDTQYFGPGTRLTVL.

The chain is built from TRBV25-1 and TRBJ2-1, with D tentatively TRBD1 (6 bases). CDR1 is MGHDK, CDR2 SYGVNS, per germline. V lost 4 bases and J 5 bases, leaving 24 bases between the germline ends. The CDR3 loop spans 18 amino acids. CDR3 bases: TGTGCCAGCAGTGGGAATACCAAATCGACAGGCCAGAACAATGAGCAGTTCTTC. Its translation: CASSGNTKSTGQNNEQFF.

V gene TRBV29-1 combines with J gene TRBJ1-1; D is possibly TRBD1 (5 bases). Germline assignment: CDR1 SQVTM and CDR2 ANQGSEA. The CDR3 contains 14 residues. V lost 6 bases to trimming and J lost 4 bases, with 18 bases between them. CDR3 nucleotide sequence: TGCAGCGTCGGACGGGGGGGTGTCGGCACTGAAGCTTTCTTT. This encodes CSVGRGGVGTEAFF.

This clone occurred once. The gene calls are TRBV11-3 and TRBJ2-1, with D uncertain. V lost 5 bases, J lost 8 bases, and 16 bases lay in between. The CDR3 totals 14 residues. Germline assignment: CDR1 SGHNT and CDR2 YENEEA. In nucleotides, the CDR3 is TGTGCCAGCAGCCGTCTAGGAGAGTACGATGAGCAGTTCTTC. It yields the protein CASSRLGEYDEQFF.

V and J are TRBV9 and TRBJ2-7, with 8 bases fitting TRBD2. Germline values: CDR1 SGDLS, CDR2 YYNGEE. CDR3 length: 14 residues. The V and J ends lost 0 bases and 3 bases, in that order; junction bases with no gene match: 2. CDR3 loop: CASSVGSGNYEQYF. For the CDR3, the DNA is TGTGCCAGCAGCGTAGGTAGCGGGAACTACGAGCAGTACTTC. Looking up the rest from reference TRBV9 and TRBJ2-7 gives the full variable domain: DSGVTQTPKHLITATGQRVTLRCSPRSGDLSVYWYQQSLDQGLQFLIQYYNGEERAKGNILERFSAQQFPDLHSELNLSSLELGDSALYFCASSVGSGNYEQYFGPGTRLTVT.

V is TRBV11-2 and J is TRBJ2-1; possibly TRBD1 for D (5 bases). The CDR3 extends over 12 amino acids. CDR1 is SGHAT, CDR2 FQNNGV, per germline. V was cut by 2 bases and J by 10 bases, with 9 bases left in between. CDR3 amino acids: CASSLQGWEQFF. The CDR3 DNA follows: TGTGCCAGCAGCTTACAGGGTTGGGAGCAGTTCTTC. The full variable domain, with the rest looked up from reference TRBV11-2 and TRBJ2-1, is EAGVAQSPRYKIIEKRQSVAFWCNPISGHATLYWYQQILGQGPKLLIQFQNNGVVDDSQLPKDRFSAERLKGVDSTLKIQPAKLEDSAVYLCASSLQGWEQFFGPGTRLTVL.

The CDR3 coding sequence is TGTGCCAGTAGTATCACCCTAGCGAGCTCCTACAATGAGCAGTTCTTC. This encodes CASSITLASSYNEQFF. The rearrangement uses TRBV19 and TRBJ2-1, with D maybe TRBD2 (6 bases). The ends were cut back, 3 bases at V and 0 bases at J, with 12 bases in the middle. The CDR3 consists of 16 residues. The germline V gene encodes CDR1 LNHDA and CDR2 SQIVND (reference sequence).

This chain uses TRBV15 with TRBJ2-5; weak D call: TRBD1 (5 bases). This CDR3 spans 12 amino acids. The V end lost 11 bases, the J end lost 4 bases, and 14 bases lay between the germline ends. Germline V lookup: CDR1 LNHNV, CDR2 YYDKDF (reference sequence). This chain's CDR3 is CALGDWGETQYF. DNA of the CDR3: TGTGCCTTAGGGGATTGGGGAGAGACCCAGTACTTC.

The rearrangement links TRBV30 to TRBJ2-1; 8 bases match TRBD2. V dropped 0 bases and J dropped 7; count of bases not matched to a gene: 5. This CDR3 region has 14 residues. Germline CDR1 and CDR2: GTSNPN and SVGIG (reference sequence). In DNA form, the CDR3 reads TGTGCCTGGAGTGTGATTAGCGGGGAAAATGAGCAGTTCTTC. Its translation: CAWSVISGENEQFF.

The chain uses TRBV27 and TRBJ2-5; 10 nucleotides line up with TRBD1. The trim removed 6 bases at V and 5 bases at J, leaving 9 bases unmatched. Germline lookup yields CDR1 MNHEY and CDR2 SMNVEV (reference sequence). This CDR3 spans 15 amino acids. CDR3 in amino acids: CASRPTGGVGETQYF. The CDR3 DNA is TGTGCCAGCAGGCCGACAGGGGGCGTAGGGGAGACCCAGTACTTC.

This chain uses TRBV5-1 with TRBJ2-2; D is uncertain. Germline V lookup: CDR1 SGHRS, CDR2 YFSETQ. The CDR3 consists of 14 residues. The germline V and J ends were trimmed by 5 bases and 0 bases, with 8 bases remaining between them. The CDR3 reads CASRAAANTGELFF. For the CDR3, the DNA is TGCGCCAGCAGGGCCGCGGCGAACACCGGGGAGCTGTTTTTT.

The rearrangement uses TRBV9 and TRBJ1-1, with D hard to call. The CDR3 has 13 residues. Trimming removed 4 bases from V and 1 base from J, with 8 bases in between. The germline V gene encodes CDR1 SGDLS and CDR2 YYNGEE. CDR3 bases: TGTGCCAGCAGCCCATTCAGGAACACTGAAGCTTTCTTT. It yields the protein CASSPFRNTEAFF. Supplemented by reference TRBV9 and TRBJ1-1, the full variable domain reads DSGVTQTPKHLITATGQRVTLRCSPRSGDLSVYWYQQSLDQGLQFLIQYYNGEERAKGNILERFSAQQFPDLHSELNLSSLELGDSALYFCASSPFRNTEAFFGQGTRLTVV.

The V gene is TRBV5-4, the J gene TRBJ2-7; 7 bases align to TRBD2. Germline CDR1 is SGHNT and CDR2 is YYREEE (reference sequence). This CDR3 comprises 15 residues. The V segment lost 0 bases and the J segment 0 bases; nucleotides outside the gene matches: 3. CDR3 DNA sequence: TGTGCCAGCAGCTTGGCCGGGGGGATCTCCTACGAGCAGTACTTC. This sequence encodes CASSLAGGISYEQYF. The entire variable domain, with the rest obtained from reference TRBV5-4 and TRBJ2-7, is as follows: ETGVTQSPTHLIKTRGQQVTLRCSSQSGHNTVSWYQQALGQGPQFIFQYYREEENGRGNFPPRFSGLQFPNYSSELNVNALELDDSALYLCASSLAGGISYEQYFGPGTRLTVT.